These T cell receptor beta chains were read from a single sample in a study of blood T cells in healthy people across ages. TCRdb itself ran the 5' RACE reads through MiXCR, one entry per CDR3 protein. The table lists about 1.4 million distinct CDR3 sequences, approximately 63% of them singletons. Material: blood. These receptors came from a young man in good health. CDR3s include the opening cysteine and the closing phenylalanine or tryptophan. The D gene is left open where the match is weak. Clone sizes are given selectively: once, few, many, or a class where the clone is expanded.

j_call	d_call	clone_size	v_call	cdr3_aa	cdr3_nt
TRBJ2-7	-	-	TRBV11-2	CASSLGPRDYEQYF	TGTGCCAGCAGCTTAGGACCGAGGGACTACGAGCAGTACTTC
TRBJ2-3	TRBD2	-	TRBV12-5	CASGTTLGLAGSTDTQYF	TGTGCTAGTGGCACAACCCTAGGACTAGCGGGGAGCACAGATACGCAGTATTTT
TRBJ2-4	-	-	TRBV13	CASSRWTENIQYF	TGTGCCAGCAGCCGCTGGACAGAAAACATTCAGTACTTC
TRBJ2-7	TRBD2	-	TRBV7-2	CASSDNRAPSGGYEQYF	TGTGCCAGCAGCGATAACAGGGCCCCCAGCGGGGGCTACGAGCAGTACTTC
TRBJ1-2	TRBD1	-	TRBV2	CASSDGTGGNGYTF	TGTGCCAGCAGTGATGGGACAGGGGGCAATGGCTACACCTTC
TRBJ2-7	-	-	TRBV27	CASSWTDSYEQYF	TGTGCCAGCAGTTGGACGGACTCCTACGAGCAGTACTTC
TRBJ2-7	TRBD1	once	TRBV7-9	CATQGANYEQYF	TGTGCCACCCAGGGGGCAAACTACGAGCAGTACTTC
TRBJ1-5	-	once	TRBV6-5	CASSYSIHQPQHF	TGTGCCAGCAGTTACTCGATCCATCAGCCCCAGCATTTT
TRBJ1-4	-	-	TRBV2	CASSAGTVLEKLFF	TGTGCCAGCAGTGCCGGGACCGTCCTTGAAAAACTGTTTTTT
TRBJ2-7	-	few	TRBV20-1	CSANGETKDEQYF	TGCAGTGCTAACGGAGAGACTAAGGACGAGCAGTACTTC
TRBJ2-1	-	-	TRBV3-1	CASSQEQARGPYNEQFF	TGTGCCAGCAGCCAAGAACAGGCGCGAGGGCCCTACAATGAGCAGTTCTTC
TRBJ1-5	-	few	TRBV20-1	CSAARGQGQPQHF	TGCAGTGCTGCCCGGGGACAAGGTCAGCCCCAGCATTTT
TRBJ2-1	TRBD2	-	TRBV27	CASSLSRAGGGYNEQFF	TGTGCCAGCAGTTTATCTCGGGCGGGAGGGGGGTACAATGAGCAGTTCTTC
TRBJ2-7	-	-	TRBV5-1	CASSLVGGSGEQYF	TGCGCCAGCAGCTTGGTTGGGGGGTCGGGCGAGCAGTACTTC